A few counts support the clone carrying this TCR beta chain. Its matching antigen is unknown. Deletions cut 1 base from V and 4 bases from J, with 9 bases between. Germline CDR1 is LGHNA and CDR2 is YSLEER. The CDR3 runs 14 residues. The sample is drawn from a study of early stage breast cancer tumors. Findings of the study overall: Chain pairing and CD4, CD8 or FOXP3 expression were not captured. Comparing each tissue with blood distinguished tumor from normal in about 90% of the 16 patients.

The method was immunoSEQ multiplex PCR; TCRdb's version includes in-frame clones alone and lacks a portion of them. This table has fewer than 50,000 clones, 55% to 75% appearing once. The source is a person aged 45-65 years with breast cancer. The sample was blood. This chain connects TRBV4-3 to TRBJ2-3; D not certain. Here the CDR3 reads CASSQGRGPDTQYF. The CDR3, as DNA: TGCGCCAGCAGCCAAGGAAGAGGCCCAGATACGCAGTATTTT.